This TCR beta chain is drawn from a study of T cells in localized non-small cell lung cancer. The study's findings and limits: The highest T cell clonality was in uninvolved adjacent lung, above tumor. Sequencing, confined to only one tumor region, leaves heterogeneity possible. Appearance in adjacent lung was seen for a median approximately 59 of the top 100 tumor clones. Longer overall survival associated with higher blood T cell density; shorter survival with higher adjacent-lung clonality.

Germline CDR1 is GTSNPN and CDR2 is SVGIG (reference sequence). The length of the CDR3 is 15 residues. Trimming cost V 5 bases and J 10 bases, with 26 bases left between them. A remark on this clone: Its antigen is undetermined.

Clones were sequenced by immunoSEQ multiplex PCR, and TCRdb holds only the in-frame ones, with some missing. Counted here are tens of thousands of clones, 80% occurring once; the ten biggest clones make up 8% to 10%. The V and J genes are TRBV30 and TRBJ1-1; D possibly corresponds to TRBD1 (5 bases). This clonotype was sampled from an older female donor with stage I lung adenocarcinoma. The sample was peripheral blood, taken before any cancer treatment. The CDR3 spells CAWSLRGAALFGAFF. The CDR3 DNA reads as TGTGCCTGGTCCCTCCGTGGGGCGGCCTTGTTTGGAGCTTTCTTT.